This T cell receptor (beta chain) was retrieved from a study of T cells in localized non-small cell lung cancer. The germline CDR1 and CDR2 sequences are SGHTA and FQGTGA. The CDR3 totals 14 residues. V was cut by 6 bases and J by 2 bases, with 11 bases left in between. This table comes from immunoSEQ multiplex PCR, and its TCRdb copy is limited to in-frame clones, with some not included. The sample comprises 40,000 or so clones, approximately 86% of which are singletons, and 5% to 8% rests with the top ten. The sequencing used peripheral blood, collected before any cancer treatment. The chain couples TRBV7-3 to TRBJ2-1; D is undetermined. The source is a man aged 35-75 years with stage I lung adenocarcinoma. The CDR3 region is CASSHVSTYNEQFF. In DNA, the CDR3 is TGTGCCAGCAGTCATGTGAGTACCTACAATGAGCAGTTCTTC.